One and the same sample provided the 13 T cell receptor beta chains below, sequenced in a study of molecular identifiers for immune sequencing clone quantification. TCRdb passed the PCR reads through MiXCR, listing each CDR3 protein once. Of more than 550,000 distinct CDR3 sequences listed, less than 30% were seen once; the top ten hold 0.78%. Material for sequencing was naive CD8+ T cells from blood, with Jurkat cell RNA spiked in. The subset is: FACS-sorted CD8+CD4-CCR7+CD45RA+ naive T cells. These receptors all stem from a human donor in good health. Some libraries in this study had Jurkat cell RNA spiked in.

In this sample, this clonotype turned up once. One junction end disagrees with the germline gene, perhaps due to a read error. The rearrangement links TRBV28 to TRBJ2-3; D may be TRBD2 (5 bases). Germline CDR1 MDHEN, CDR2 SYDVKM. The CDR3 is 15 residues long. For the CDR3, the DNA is TGTGCCAGCAGTTATACGAGGGAAAGCACTGATACGCAGTATTTT. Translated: CASSYTRESTDTQYF. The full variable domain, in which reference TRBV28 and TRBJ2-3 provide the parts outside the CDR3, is DVKVTQSSRYLVKRTGEKVFLECVQDMDHENMFWYRQDPGLGLRLIYFSYDVKMKEKGDIPEGYSVSREKKERFSLILESASTNQTSMYLCASSYTRESTDTQYFGPGTRLTVL.

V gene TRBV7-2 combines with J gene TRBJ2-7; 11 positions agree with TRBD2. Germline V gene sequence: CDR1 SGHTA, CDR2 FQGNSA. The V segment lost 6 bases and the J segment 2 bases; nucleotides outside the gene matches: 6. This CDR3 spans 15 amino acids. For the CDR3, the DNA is TGTGCCAGCAGTTGGACTAGCGGGCCCGCCTACGAGCAGTACTTC. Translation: CASSWTSGPAYEQYF.

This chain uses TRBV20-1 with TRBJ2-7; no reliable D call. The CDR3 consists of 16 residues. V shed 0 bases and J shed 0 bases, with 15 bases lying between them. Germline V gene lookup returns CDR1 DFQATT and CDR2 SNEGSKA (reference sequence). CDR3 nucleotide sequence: TGCAGTGCTAGAGATCAATCGGGCGTTTTCTCCTACGAGCAGTACTTC. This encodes CSARDQSGVFSYEQYF.

CDR3: CSARQGLGYEQYF. CDR3 DNA: TGCAGTGCTCGTCAGGGGTTGGGCTACGAGCAGTACTTC. The chain links TRBV20-1 to TRBJ2-7; D possibly corresponds to TRBD1 (6 bases). The CDR3 spans 13 residues. Germline V gene sequence: CDR1 DFQATT, CDR2 SNEGSKA (reference sequence). Trimming took 5 bases from V and 3 from J, leaving 14 bases between them.

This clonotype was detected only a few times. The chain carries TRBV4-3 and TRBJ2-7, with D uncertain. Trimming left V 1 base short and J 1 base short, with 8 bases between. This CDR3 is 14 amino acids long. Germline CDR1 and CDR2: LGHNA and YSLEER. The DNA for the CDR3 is TGCGCCAGCAGCCAAGTACAGTTTTCCTACGAGCAGTACTTC. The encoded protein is CASSQVQFSYEQYF.

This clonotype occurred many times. Here the CDR3 reads CASSLAPTGPYEQYF. CDR3 nucleotides: TGCGCCAGCAGCTTGGCCCCGACAGGCCCCTACGAGCAGTACTTC. The chain employs TRBV5-1 and TRBJ2-7; a weak D match, TRBD1 (6 bases). The CDR3 extends over 15 amino acids. V lost 0 bases and J 2 bases, leaving 12 bases between the germline ends. Germline V gives CDR1 SGHRS, CDR2 YFSETQ.

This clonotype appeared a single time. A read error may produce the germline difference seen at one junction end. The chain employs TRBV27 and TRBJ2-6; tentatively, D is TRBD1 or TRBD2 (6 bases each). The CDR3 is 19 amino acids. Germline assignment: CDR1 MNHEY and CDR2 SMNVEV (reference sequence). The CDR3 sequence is CASSLEDRRVFSGANALTF. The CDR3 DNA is TGTGCCAGCAGTCTAGAAGACAGGAGGGTTTTCTCTGGGGCCAACGCCCTGACTTTC.

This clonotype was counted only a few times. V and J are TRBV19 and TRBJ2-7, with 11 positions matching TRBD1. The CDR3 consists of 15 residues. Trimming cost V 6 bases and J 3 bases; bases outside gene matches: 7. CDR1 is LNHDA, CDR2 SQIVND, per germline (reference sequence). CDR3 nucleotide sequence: TGTGCCAGTAGCTTGGGACAGGGGGTGTTCTACGAGCAGTACTTC. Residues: CASSLGQGVFYEQYF.

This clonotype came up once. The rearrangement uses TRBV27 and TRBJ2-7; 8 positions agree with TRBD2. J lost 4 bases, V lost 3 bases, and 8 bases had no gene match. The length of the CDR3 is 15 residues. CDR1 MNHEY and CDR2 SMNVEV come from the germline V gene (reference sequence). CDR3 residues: CASSFSAAGAYEQYF. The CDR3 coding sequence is TGTGCCAGCAGTTTTTCCGCAGCGGGGGCTTACGAGCAGTACTTC.

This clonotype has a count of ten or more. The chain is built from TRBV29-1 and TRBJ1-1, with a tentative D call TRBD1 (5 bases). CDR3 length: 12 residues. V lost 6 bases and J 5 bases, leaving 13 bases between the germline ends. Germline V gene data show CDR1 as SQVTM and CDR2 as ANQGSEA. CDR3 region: CSVRAPGTEAFF. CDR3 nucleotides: TGCAGCGTCAGGGCCCCCGGGACTGAAGCTTTCTTT.

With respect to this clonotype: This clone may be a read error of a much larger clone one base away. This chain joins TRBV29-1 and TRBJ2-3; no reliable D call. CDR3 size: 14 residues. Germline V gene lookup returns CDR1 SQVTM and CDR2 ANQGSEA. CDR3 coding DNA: TGCAGCGGGGAAGGGTCCGGGCCCACAGATACGCGGTATTTT. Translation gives CSGEGSGPTDTRYF.

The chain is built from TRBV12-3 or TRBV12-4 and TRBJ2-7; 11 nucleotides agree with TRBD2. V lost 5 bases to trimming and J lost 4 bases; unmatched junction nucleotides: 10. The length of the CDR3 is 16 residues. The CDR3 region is CASSTTLGTSGYEQYF. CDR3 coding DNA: TGTGCCAGCAGTACCACCCTCGGGACTAGCGGTTACGAGCAGTACTTC.

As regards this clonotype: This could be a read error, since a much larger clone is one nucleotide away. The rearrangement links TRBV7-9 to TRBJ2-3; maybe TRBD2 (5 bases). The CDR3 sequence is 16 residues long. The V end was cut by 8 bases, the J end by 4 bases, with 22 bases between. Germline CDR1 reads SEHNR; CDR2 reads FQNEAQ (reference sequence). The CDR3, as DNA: TGTGCCAGCGGCCCCCCCCCGGGGTCTGGCTCAGATACGCAGTATTTT. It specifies CASGPPPGSGSDTQYF.